Below are 31 T cell receptor beta chains sequenced from a single sample in a study of early T cells in non-severe SARS-CoV-2 infection. TCRdb passed the 5' RACE reads through MiXCR, listing each CDR3 protein once. Found here are approximately 42,000 distinct CDR3 sequences, roughly 7.1% of them singletons; the top ten hold roughly 5.1%. Sequencing input: whole blood. The receptors were sampled from an adult who was a healthcare worker with PCR-confirmed SARS-CoV-2 infection or an uninfected control (not recorded which).

This clonotype showed up many times. The rearrangement uses TRBV12-3 or TRBV12-4 and TRBJ1-5; D unresolved. The CDR3 length is 15 residues. The V end was cut by 6 bases, the J end by 9 bases, with 21 bases between. The CDR3 DNA follows: TGTGCCAGCAGCAGCACGAGGGAGAAGTATAGGCCCCAGCATTTT. Amino acid sequence: CASSSTREKYRPQHF.

This clonotype was seen at least ten times. The rearrangement links TRBV9 to TRBJ2-3, with TRBD2 matching 8 bases. The CDR3 has 16 residues. Germline values: CDR1 SGDLS, CDR2 YYNGEE. V trimming: 4 bases; J trimming: 5 bases; junction bases outside the gene matches: 12. CDR3 nucleotide sequence: TGTGCCAGCAGCCCAAGGACTAGCCCCGCAGGAGATACGCAGTATTTT. It is translated as CASSPRTSPAGDTQYF.

J is TRBJ1-1 and V is TRBV7-2; 8 nucleotides agree with TRBD1. Germline V gene data show CDR1 as SGHTA and CDR2 as FQGNSA. The junction had 11 bases not matched to a gene; V was cut back by 5 bases and J by 6 bases. The CDR3 sequence is 15 residues long. CDR3 in DNA: TGTGCCAGCAGCCAGCAAAGGACAGGGCGGTCTGAAGCTTTCTTT. Protein sequence: CASSQQRTGRSEAFF.

The chain is built from TRBV14 and TRBJ1-1, with a tentative D call TRBD1 (5 bases). Germline CDR1 SGHDN, CDR2 FVKESK. The V and J ends lost 7 bases and 0 bases respectively, with 12 bases between them. This CDR3 region has 14 residues. For the CDR3, the DNA is TGTGCCAGCACCGTGGGGGGGATGAACACTGAAGCTTTCTTT. The encoded protein is CASTVGGMNTEAFF.

This clonotype has at least ten counts. The V call is TRBV5-1, the J call TRBJ2-5; D uncertain. CDR1 is SGHRS and CDR2 is YFSETQ in the germline V gene. This CDR3 comprises 12 residues. V was pared by 4 bases and J by 5 bases, with 9 bases between. CDR3 in DNA: TGCGCCAGCAGCCAAGGACGGGAGACCCAGTACTTC. Translating gives CASSQGRETQYF.

This clonotype came up many times. The V gene is TRBV7-2, the J gene TRBJ1-1, with D perhaps TRBD1 (5 bases). V lost 2 bases and J lost 7, with 11 bases in between. This CDR3 region has 13 residues. From germline, CDR1 is SGHTA and CDR2 FQGNSA. CDR3 bases: TGTGCCAGCAGCTTAACAGGTCACGGTGAAGCTTTCTTT. Its translation is CASSLTGHGEAFF.

This clonotype was observed a handful of times. V gene TRBV9 combines with J gene TRBJ1-2, with 7 positions matching TRBD1. Germline trimming cut 6 bases from V and 4 bases from J; bases unmatched to any gene: 12. Germline CDR1 reads SGDLS; CDR2 reads YYNGEE. The CDR3 runs 15 residues. The CDR3 spells CASTPGGGSSYGYTF. The CDR3 DNA sequence: TGTGCCAGCACCCCAGGGGGAGGGTCCTCCTATGGCTACACCTTC.

In its sample, this clonotype was seen many times. The rearrangement links TRBV6-1 to TRBJ1-1; D remains unclear. The CDR3 length is 15 residues. Trimming pared 7 bases from V and 0 bases from J, leaving 15 bases between. The germline CDR1 and CDR2 sequences are MNHNS and SASEGT. CDR3 bases: TGTGCCAGCAAGGCTGCCCGATTGATGAACACTGAAGCTTTCTTT. Its translation: CASKAARLMNTEAFF.

The V and J genes are TRBV12-3 or TRBV12-4 and TRBJ1-2; possibly TRBD1 for D (5 bases). V was shortened by 7 bases and J by 0 bases, with 15 bases between the two germline ends. The CDR3 totals 15 residues. CDR3 sequence reads: CASTLGDVANYGYTF. For the CDR3, the DNA is TGTGCCAGCACCTTGGGGGACGTCGCTAACTATGGCTACACCTTC.

This clonotype has at least ten counts. The chain uses TRBV5-1 and TRBJ1-1; D uncertain. V was trimmed by 0 bases and J by 6 bases, leaving 9 bases between them. Germline V lookup: CDR1 SGHRS, CDR2 YFSETQ. CDR3 length: 13 residues. The CDR3 region is CASSLGADAEAFF. The CDR3 DNA follows: TGCGCCAGCAGCTTGGGGGCCGATGCTGAAGCTTTCTTT.

The chain has TRBV9 and TRBJ1-3; the D gene is possibly TRBD1 (5 bases). Germline V gene data show CDR1 as SGDLS and CDR2 as YYNGEE. V dropped 3 bases and J dropped 6 bases, with 10 bases sitting between them. The length of the CDR3 is 13 residues. The DNA of the CDR3 is TGTGCCAGCAGCGCGGGGGACGAAAACACCATATATTTT. It is translated as CASSAGDENTIYF. Using reference TRBV9 and TRBJ1-3 for the parts outside the CDR3, the full variable domain is DSGVTQTPKHLITATGQRVTLRCSPRSGDLSVYWYQQSLDQGLQFLIQYYNGEERAKGNILERFSAQQFPDLHSELNLSSLELGDSALYFCASSAGDENTIYFGEGSWLTVV.

There are a few counts of this clonotype. The chain uses TRBV7-6 and TRBJ1-2, with D possibly matching TRBD1 (6 bases). The CDR3 runs to 15 residues. Trimming took 3 bases from V and 4 from J, leaving 15 bases between them. From germline, CDR1 is SGHVS and CDR2 FNYEAQ. In DNA form, the CDR3 reads TGTGCCAGCAGCTTTAGGACAGACAACCTCTATGGCTACACCTTC. Protein: CASSFRTDNLYGYTF.

This clonotype was seen more than once but under ten times. The chain is built from TRBV4-3 and TRBJ2-7; the match to TRBD1 covers 12 bases. CDR1 and CDR2 (germline): LGHNA, YSLEER. The CDR3 spans 14 residues. V lost 8 bases and J lost 6; bases outside the gene matches: 8. This chain's CDR3 is CASSAGTGGFEQYF. As DNA, the CDR3 is TGCGCCAGCTCCGCAGGGACAGGGGGCTTCGAGCAGTACTTC.

The table lists this clonotype with a few counts. The V and J genes are TRBV20-1 and TRBJ2-3; 10 nucleotides align to TRBD1. The CDR3 is 17 amino acids. Looked up from germline, CDR1 is DFQATT and CDR2 is SNEGSKA (reference sequence). Losses at the gene ends were 0 bases for V and 6 bases for J; bases not matched to a gene: 12. CDR3 in amino acids: CSARDHEGTGVFDTQYF. The CDR3 DNA reads as TGCAGTGCTAGAGATCACGAGGGGACAGGGGTTTTCGATACGCAGTATTTT.

The chain couples TRBV11-2 to TRBJ2-6; D may be TRBD1 (5 bases). The germline V gene encodes CDR1 SGHAT and CDR2 FQNNGV. With 2 bases removed from V and 0 bases from J, the gap between germline ends came to 14 bases. The CDR3 has 18 amino acids. This chain's CDR3 is CASSLYGRENSGANVLTF. The DNA for the CDR3 is TGTGCCAGCAGCTTATACGGCAGGGAAAACTCTGGGGCCAACGTCCTGACTTTC.

The rearrangement uses TRBV11-3 and TRBJ1-2; D is uncertain. The V end was cut by 6 bases, the J end by 1 base, with 12 bases between. This CDR3 is 14 amino acids long. CDR1 and CDR2 (germline): SGHNT, YENEEA. The CDR3 sequence is CASRPRTGNYGYTF. CDR3 bases: TGTGCCAGCAGGCCCAGGACGGGTAACTATGGCTACACCTTC.

This clonotype was counted between two and nine times. The chain recombines TRBV4-1 with TRBJ1-1; TRBD1 might be the D (5 bases). This CDR3 comprises 15 residues. V was shortened by 1 base and J by 1 base, with 10 bases between the two germline ends. The V gene's germline CDR1 is MGHRA and CDR2 YSYEKL. The CDR3 here is CASSQAAGRNTEAFF. In DNA, the CDR3 is TGCGCCAGCAGCCAAGCGGCAGGGAGGAACACTGAAGCTTTCTTT.

This chain connects TRBV2 to TRBJ1-5; 10 bases are a match to TRBD1. Germline loops: CDR1 SNHLY, CDR2 FYNNEI. V shed 6 bases, J shed 7 bases, and the junction held 9 bases outside the gene matches. The CDR3 is made up of 15 amino acids. The CDR3 DNA reads TGTGCCAGCAGGGGGAAGACAGGGGGCTTGCAGCCCCAGCATTTT. It encodes CASRGKTGGLQPQHF.

The gene calls are TRBV19 and TRBJ2-5; D not certain. The germline V gene has CDR1 LNHDA and CDR2 SQIVND (reference sequence). Trimming shortened V by 4 bases and J by 2 bases, and 14 bases separated the two germline ends. The CDR3 consists of 15 residues. In DNA, the CDR3 is TGTGCCAGTAGTAGGAAGAGAGTGGGACAAGAGACCCAGTACTTC. The encoded protein is CASSRKRVGQETQYF.

The V and J genes are TRBV7-2 and TRBJ2-1; TRBD1 matches at 9 bases. The CDR3 covers 13 residues. Losses at the gene ends were 3 bases for V and 8 bases for J; bases not matched to a gene: 2. CDR1 SGHTA and CDR2 FQGNSA come from the germline V gene. CDR3 in amino acids: CASSLGQGDEQFF. In DNA, the CDR3 is TGTGCCAGCAGCTTGGGACAGGGAGATGAGCAGTTCTTC.

In its sample, this clonotype was seen a few times. The V call is TRBV27, the J call TRBJ2-7, with D unresolved. CDR1 is MNHEY and CDR2 is SMNVEV in the germline V gene (reference sequence). The CDR3 covers 13 residues. V lost 3 bases to trimming and J lost 3 bases, with 9 bases between them. DNA of the CDR3: TGTGCCAGCAGTTTGGACGCCCGCTACGAGCAGTACTTC. It translates to CASSLDARYEQYF.

In this sample, this clonotype turned up many times. CDR3 DNA sequence: TGTGCCAGTAGTAGACCGTCCAATGAGCAGTTCTTC. Translation: CASSRPSNEQFF. This chain links TRBV19 with TRBJ2-1; no clear D. Trimming took off 4 bases at V and 6 bases at J, with 7 bases between the two ends. From germline, CDR1 is LNHDA and CDR2 SQIVND (reference sequence). There are 12 residues in the CDR3. The variable domain in full, completed from reference TRBV19 and TRBJ2-1, reads DGGITQSPKYLFRKEGQNVTLSCEQNLNHDAMYWYRQDPGQGLRLIYYSQIVNDFQKGDIAEGYSVSREKKESFPLTVTSAQKNPTAFYLCASSRPSNEQFFGPGTRLTVL.

The chain couples TRBV7-6 to TRBJ1-1, with D unclear. The CDR3 totals 15 residues. V lost 1 base to trimming and J lost 0 bases, with 9 bases between them. Germline CDR1 SGHVS, CDR2 FNYEAQ. CDR3 bases: TGTGCCAGCAGCTTAGTAGCAGGCATGAACACTGAAGCTTTCTTT. This codes for CASSLVAGMNTEAFF.

The V and J genes are TRBV29-1 and TRBJ1-1; 7 bases are a match to TRBD1. The germline gives CDR1 SQVTM, CDR2 ANQGSEA. This CDR3 is built from 13 residues. Trimming cost V 2 bases and J 7 bases; bases outside gene matches: 7. The CDR3 region has the DNA TGCAGCGTTGAATCTCGGACAGGAAATGAAGCTTTCTTT. Its translation: CSVESRTGNEAFF.

There are a few counts of this clonotype. The chain carries TRBV7-6 and TRBJ2-3; unclear D gene. V shed 5 bases and J shed 0 bases, with 9 bases lying between them. CDR1 is SGHVS, CDR2 FNYEAQ, per germline. CDR3 size: 14 residues. The DNA of the CDR3 is TGTGCCAGCAGCCCGGCGGCTAGCACAGATACGCAGTATTTT. Protein sequence: CASSPAASTDTQYF.

In its sample, this clonotype was seen a few times. The CDR3, as DNA: TGTGCCAGCAGCCCGGGACTCCGGAGCTCCTACAATGAGCAGTTCTTC. Its protein is CASSPGLRSSYNEQFF. The gene calls are TRBV13 and TRBJ2-1, with D possibly being TRBD2 (6 bases). Trimming took 5 bases from V and 0 from J, leaving 14 bases between them. CDR3 length: 16 amino acids. The V gene's germline CDR1 is PRHDT and CDR2 FYEKMQ (reference sequence). Full variable domain (remainder filled in from reference TRBV13 and TRBJ2-1): AAGVIQSPRHLIKEKRETATLKCYPIPRHDTVYWYQQGPGQDPQFLISFYEKMQSDKGSIPDRFSAQQFSDYHSELNMSSLELGDSALYFCASSPGLRSSYNEQFFGPGTRLTVL.

This clonotype turned up a few times. The chain recombines TRBV7-8 with TRBJ1-5; D ambiguous. Trimming removed 5 bases at V and 0 bases at J, with 11 bases between. The CDR3 sequence is 15 residues long. The germline V gene has CDR1 SGHVS and CDR2 FQNEAQ. CDR3 loop: CASSPLDVSNQPQHF. The CDR3 bases are TGTGCCAGCAGCCCCCTCGACGTTAGCAATCAGCCCCAGCATTTT.

Many counts were recorded for this clonotype. The V call is TRBV7-2, the J call TRBJ2-1; 11 nucleotides line up with TRBD2. V was pared by 3 bases and J by 1 base, with 2 bases of the junction left unmatched. CDR3 length: 16 amino acids. The germline CDR1 and CDR2 sequences are SGHTA and FQGNSA. The chain's CDR3 is CASSFRLAGSYNEQFF. CDR3 nucleotide sequence: TGTGCCAGCAGCTTTCGACTAGCGGGGTCCTACAATGAGCAGTTCTTC.

Ten or more counts support this clonotype. The chain uses TRBV18 and TRBJ1-2, with a possible D match to TRBD1 (6 bases). V lost 3 bases, J lost 3 bases, and 17 bases lay in between. The germline V gene encodes CDR1 KGHSH and CDR2 LQKENI. CDR3 length: 16 amino acids. CDR3 sequence reads: CASSPPMAGDDYGYTF. CDR3 DNA: TGTGCCAGCTCACCGCCCATGGCAGGGGATGACTATGGCTACACCTTC.

Only a few counts were recorded for this clonotype. The junction departs from germline at one end; a sequencing error may be responsible. The chain is built from TRBV19 and TRBJ1-5; 10 bases fit TRBD1. The CDR3 covers 15 residues. Germline CDR1 and CDR2: LNHDA and SQIVND (reference sequence). In DNA, the CDR3 is TGTGCCAGTACTACCGGGACAGGGGTCAATCTGCCCCAGCATTTT. Translation gives CASTTGTGVNLPQHF.

This clonotype showed up many times. The V gene is TRBV10-3, the J gene TRBJ1-2; D gene uncertain. Per the germline V gene, CDR1 is ENHRY and CDR2 is SYGVKD. This CDR3 comprises 14 residues. Between the trimmed V and J ends, which lost 0 bases and 6 bases, there was a span of 11 bases. CDR3 in amino acids: CAISESKAQDGYTF. DNA for the CDR3: TGTGCCATCAGTGAGTCGAAGGCCCAGGATGGCTACACCTTC.